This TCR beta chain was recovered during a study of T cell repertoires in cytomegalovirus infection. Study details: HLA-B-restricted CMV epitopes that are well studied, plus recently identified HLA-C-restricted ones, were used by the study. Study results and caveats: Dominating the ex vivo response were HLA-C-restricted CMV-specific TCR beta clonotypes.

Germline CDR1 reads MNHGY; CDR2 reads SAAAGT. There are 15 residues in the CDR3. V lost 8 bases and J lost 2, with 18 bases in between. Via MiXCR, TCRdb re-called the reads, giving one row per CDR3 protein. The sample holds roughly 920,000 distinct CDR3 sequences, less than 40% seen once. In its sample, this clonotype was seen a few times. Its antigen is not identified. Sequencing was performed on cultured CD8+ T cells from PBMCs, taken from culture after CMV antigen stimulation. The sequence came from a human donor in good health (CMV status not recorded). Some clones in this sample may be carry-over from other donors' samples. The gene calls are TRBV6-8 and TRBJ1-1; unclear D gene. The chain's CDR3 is CASQPWDHSNTEAFF. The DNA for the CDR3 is TGTGCCAGCCAGCCCTGGGATCATAGTAACACTGAAGCTTTCTTT.